Below, 17 T cell receptor beta chains from the same sample are listed, as sequenced in a study of blood T cell repertoires in COVID-19. Assay: immunoSEQ multiplex PCR; the TCRdb copy retains only in-frame clones and omits some. The profile shows around 340,000 clones, approximately 83% of them singletons. Specimen: PBMCs or T cells enriched from blood (not recorded which). Every receptor here comes from a woman aged 40-49 years with acute COVID-19.

The chain couples TRBV2 to TRBJ1-4, with 8 bases that match TRBD1. There are 14 residues in the CDR3. Germline trimming cut 7 bases from V and 7 bases from J; bases unmatched to any gene: 8. CDR1 and CDR2 (germline): SNHLY, FYNNEI. The DNA of the CDR3 is TGTGCCAGCATCACAGGGGGTCGAGGTGAAAAACTGTTTTTT. Its protein is CASITGGRGEKLFF. Complete variable domain (other parts from reference TRBV2 and TRBJ1-4): EPEVTQTPSHQVTQMGQEVILRCVPISNHLYFYWYRQILGQKVEFLVSFYNNEISEKSEIFDDQFSVERPDGSNFTLKIRSTKLEDSAMYFCASITGGRGEKLFFGSGTQLSVL.

The V gene is TRBV7-2, the J gene TRBJ1-4, with TRBD1 identical over 8 bases. There are 16 residues in the CDR3. V was pared by 1 base and J by 8 bases, with 9 bases of the junction left unmatched. Germline V gene sequence: CDR1 SGHTA, CDR2 FQGNSA. The CDR3 spells CASSLGGGQGAEKLFF. CDR3 sequence (DNA): TGTGCCAGCAGCTTAGGGGGCGGCCAGGGGGCCGAAAAACTGTTTTTT.

V is TRBV7-9 and J is TRBJ2-7, with D uncertain. Germline loops: CDR1 SEHNR, CDR2 FQNEAQ (reference sequence). V was cut by 1 base and J by 4 bases, with 8 bases left in between. The CDR3 contains 13 residues. CDR3 amino acids: CASSLGVRYEQYF. The CDR3 bases are TGTGCCAGCAGCTTAGGTGTGCGGTACGAGCAGTACTTC. Together with reference TRBV7-9 and TRBJ2-7, the CDR3 gives the full variable domain: DTGVSQNPRHKITKRGQNVTFRCDPISEHNRLYWYRQTLGQGPEFLTYFQNEAQLEKSRLLSDRFSAERPKGSFSTLEIQRTEQGDSAMYLCASSLGVRYEQYFGPGTRLTVT.

The rearrangement joins TRBV5-1 to TRBJ1-4; D is ambiguous. Looked up from germline, CDR1 is SGHRS and CDR2 is YFSETQ. V was shortened by 0 bases and J by 1 base, with 7 bases between the two germline ends. The CDR3 length is 15 residues. In DNA, the CDR3 is TGCGCCAGCAGCTTGGTCCGGGGAACTAATGAAAAACTGTTTTTT. Translating it yields CASSLVRGTNEKLFF. Full variable domain (rest looked up from reference TRBV5-1 and TRBJ1-4): KAGVTQTPRYLIKTRGQQVTLSCSPISGHRSVSWYQQTPGQGLQFLFEYFSETQRNKGNFPGRFSGRQFSNSRSEMNVSTLELGDSALYLCASSLVRGTNEKLFFGSGTQLSVL.

The DNA for the CDR3 is TGTGCCAGCAGGCTCCTGAGACAGCTCAATTCACCCCTCCACTTT. Protein: CASRLLRQLNSPLHF. The V call is TRBV2, the J call TRBJ1-6, with D perhaps matching TRBD1 (5 bases). The V and J ends lost 6 bases and 7 bases respectively, with 16 bases between them. Germline-derived CDR1 and CDR2 are SNHLY and FYNNEI. The CDR3 totals 15 residues.

The genes are TRBV9 and TRBJ2-7, with 10 bases identical to TRBD2. CDR1 and CDR2 from the germline V gene are SGDLS and YYNGEE. The J segment lost 2 bases and the V segment lost 0 bases, leaving 8 bases of the junction unmatched. This CDR3 has 17 residues. The CDR3 region is CASSVGDGLAATYEQYF. The CDR3 DNA is TGTGCCAGCAGCGTAGGCGATGGACTAGCGGCTACCTACGAGCAGTACTTC.

The chain uses TRBV27 and TRBJ1-1; D possibly corresponds to TRBD1 (6 bases). The CDR3 length is 13 residues. V lost 8 bases and J lost 4, with 14 bases in between. Germline CDR1 MNHEY, CDR2 SMNVEV (reference sequence). The CDR3 DNA follows: TGTGCCAGCGGATTAGGGGGGGTCACTGAAGCTTTCTTT. This sequence encodes CASGLGGVTEAFF.

A single count supports this clone. V and J are TRBV6-5 and TRBJ2-1; 7 bases line up with TRBD1. Looked up from germline, CDR1 is MNHEY and CDR2 is SVGAGI. J was trimmed by 1 base and V by 6 bases; bases with no gene match: 0. CDR3 size: 13 residues. Written as DNA, the CDR3 is TGTGCCAGCAGACAGGGGTCCTACAATGAGCAGTTCTTC. Amino acids: CASRQGSYNEQFF.

The V gene is TRBV5-1, the J gene TRBJ1-4; maybe TRBD1 (6 bases). V was pared by 5 bases and J by 1 base, with 9 bases between. From germline, CDR1 is SGHRS and CDR2 YFSETQ. This CDR3 is built from 14 residues. CDR3 DNA sequence: TGCGCCAGCAGTACAGGGATAACTAATGAAAAACTGTTTTTT. Translated, it gives CASSTGITNEKLFF.

This rearrangement joins TRBV11-2 to TRBJ2-7; no definite D call. The CDR3 has 10 amino acids. Looked up from germline, CDR1 is SGHAT and CDR2 is FQNNGV. This chain's CDR3 is CASQVYEQYF. The CDR3, as DNA: TGTGCTAGCCAGGTTTACGAGCAGTACTTC.

The rearrangement uses TRBV28 and TRBJ2-2, with 10 nucleotides matching TRBD1. Germline-derived CDR1 and CDR2 are MDHEN and SYDVKM. This CDR3 is 15 amino acids long. Trimming at V came to 7 bases and at J to 5 bases, leaving 7 bases not matched to a gene. CDR3 amino acids: CASKVGTGVTGELFF. In DNA, the CDR3 is TGTGCCAGCAAGGTCGGGACAGGGGTTACCGGGGAGCTGTTTTTT.

The chain combines TRBV5-1 with TRBJ2-7; 9 positions match TRBD1. Germline V lookup: CDR1 SGHRS, CDR2 YFSETQ. The trim removed 3 bases at V and 2 bases at J, leaving 6 bases unmatched. This CDR3 has 15 residues. CDR3 residues: CASSSGQGNTYEQYF. Written as DNA, the CDR3 is TGCGCCAGCAGCTCTGGACAGGGGAACACCTACGAGCAGTACTTC.

With regard to this clone: Other DNA sequences within the sample encode an identical CDR3. This sequence joins TRBV7-3 and TRBJ1-2, with D possibly matching TRBD1 (5 bases). Deletions cut 5 bases from V and 2 bases from J, with 9 bases between. CDR1 and CDR2 from the germline V gene are SGHTA and FQGTGA. The CDR3 length is 13 residues. CDR3 region: CASSPDRNYGYTF. The CDR3 coding sequence is TGTGCCAGCAGCCCCGACAGAAACTATGGCTACACCTTC.

This chain connects TRBV19 to TRBJ2-2; 9 bases line up with TRBD1. V shed 4 bases and J 1 base; nucleotides not matched to a gene: 1. The CDR3 consists of 15 residues. CDR1 is LNHDA and CDR2 is SQIVND in the germline V gene (reference sequence). The CDR3 region has the DNA TGTGCCAGTAGTAGGGACAGGGTGAACACCGGGGAGCTGTTTTTT. Encoded protein: CASSRDRVNTGELFF.

The gene calls are TRBV6-5 and TRBJ2-1, with 10 bases aligning to TRBD2. Germline V gene data show CDR1 as MNHEY and CDR2 as SVGAGI. This CDR3 contains 14 residues. Losses at the gene ends were 8 bases for V and 4 bases for J; bases not matched to a gene: 5. As DNA, the CDR3 is TGTGCCAGCCTACTAGCGGGGATATACAATGAGCAGTTCTTC. Encoded protein: CASLLAGIYNEQFF.

The chain has TRBV28 and TRBJ1-2; 7 bases are a match to TRBD1. Trimming removed 9 bases from V and 3 bases from J; junction bases left unmatched: 4. The CDR3 runs to 12 residues. CDR1 is MDHEN and CDR2 is SYDVKM in the germline V gene. CDR3 loop: CASSQGDYGYTF. CDR3 coding DNA: TGTGCCAGTTCGCAGGGGGACTATGGCTACACCTTC.

The chain couples TRBV28 to TRBJ1-2; D is uncertain. Trimming left V 2 bases short and J 7 bases short, with 11 bases between. The germline gives CDR1 MDHEN, CDR2 SYDVKM. This CDR3 region has 13 residues. CDR3 amino acids: CASSLGPWAGYTF. CDR3 sequence (DNA): TGTGCCAGCAGTTTAGGCCCCTGGGCTGGCTACACCTTC.